These T cell receptor beta chains were read from a single sample in a study of blood T cell repertoires in COVID-19. Repertoires were generated with immunoSEQ multiplex PCR, while TCRdb's copy carries only in-frame clones and drops some. The sample shows 200,000 to 250,000 clones, about 81% of them seen only once. Input material: PBMCs or T cells enriched from blood (not recorded which). Receptor source: a man aged 35-49 years who had recovered from COVID-19. Each CDR3 is given with its conserved first and last residue. A D gene is named only where the DNA matches it firmly. The size of a clone is reported for some rows only, either as once, few or many, or as a class for expanded clones.

TRBJ1-5,NA,TRBV30,NA,TGTGCCTGGAGTTTCGGGGGGAATCAGCCCCAGCATTTT,CAWSFGGNQPQHF
TRBJ1-1,NA,TRBV6-4,NA,TGTGCCAGCAGTAGGTCGGGGAACACTGAAGCTTTCTTT,CASSRSGNTEAFF
TRBJ2-5,NA,TRBV9,NA,TGTGCCAGCAGCGAAACAGGGTGGGGGACCCAGTACTTC,CASSETGWGTQYF
TRBJ2-5,NA,TRBV5-4,NA,TGTGCCAGCAGCCCTGGACTCAGCAAAGAGACCCAGTACTTC,CASSPGLSKETQYF
TRBJ1-3,NA,TRBV4-1,NA,TGCGCCAGCAGCCTGACACCAATCTCTGGAAACACCATATATTTT,CASSLTPISGNTIYF
TRBJ1-6,NA,TRBV24-1,NA,TGTGCCACCAGCTCCACAGGGAGTAATTCACCCCTCCACTTT,CATSSTGSNSPLHF
TRBJ2-1,TRBD2,TRBV7-2,NA,TGTGCCAGCAGTTCCATAGCGGGCGGGGTTGAGCAGTTCTTC,CASSSIAGGVEQFF
TRBJ1-5,TRBD1,TRBV11-2,NA,TGTGCCAGCAGCTTCGGGACAGGGGGTAATCAGCCCCAGCATTTT,CASSFGTGGNQPQHF
TRBJ1-1,NA,TRBV5-1,NA,TGCGCCAGCAGCTTGAGCACGAAAAAGAACACTGAAGCTTTCTTT,CASSLSTKKNTEAFF
TRBJ2-7,NA,TRBV5-4,NA,TGTGCCAGCAGCTTGATGGCGGGATTGGACGAGCAGTACTTC,CASSLMAGLDEQYF
TRBJ2-5,TRBD2,TRBV4-2,NA,TGTGCCAGCAGCCAAGTCGGGAGGGAGCAAGAGACCCAGTACTTC,CASSQVGREQETQYF
TRBJ2-1,NA,TRBV21-1,NA,TGTGCCAGCAGCAAAGGGGTGGAGTGGGACTCGGCCTACAATGAGCAGTTCTTC,CASSKGVEWDSAYNEQFF
TRBJ1-1,NA,TRBV24-1,NA,TGTGCCACCCGGGGAGTCGCGAACACTGAAGCTTTCTTT,CATRGVANTEAFF
TRBJ2-7,NA,TRBV3-1/TRBV3-2,many,TGTGCCAGCAGCCTAGCTCCTTCCAAGCAGTACTTC,CASSLAPSKQYF